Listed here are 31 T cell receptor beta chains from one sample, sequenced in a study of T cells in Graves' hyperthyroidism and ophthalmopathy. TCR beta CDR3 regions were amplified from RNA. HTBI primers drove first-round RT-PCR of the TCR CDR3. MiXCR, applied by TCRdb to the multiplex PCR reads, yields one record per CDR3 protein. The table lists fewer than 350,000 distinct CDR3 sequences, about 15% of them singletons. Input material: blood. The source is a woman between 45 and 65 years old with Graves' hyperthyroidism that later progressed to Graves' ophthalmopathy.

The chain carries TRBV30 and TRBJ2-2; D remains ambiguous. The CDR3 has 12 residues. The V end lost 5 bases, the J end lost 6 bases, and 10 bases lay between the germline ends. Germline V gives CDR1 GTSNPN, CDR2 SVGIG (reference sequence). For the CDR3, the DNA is TGTGCCTGGGGTGAAGGGTCCGGGGAGCTGTTTTTT. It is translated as CAWGEGSGELFF.

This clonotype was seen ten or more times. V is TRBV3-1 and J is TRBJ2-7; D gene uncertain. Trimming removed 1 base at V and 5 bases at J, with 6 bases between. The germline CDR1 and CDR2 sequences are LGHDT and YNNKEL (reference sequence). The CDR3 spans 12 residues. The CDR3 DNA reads TGTGCCAGCAGCCAAGGAGGCGACGAGCAGTACTTC. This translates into CASSQGGDEQYF.

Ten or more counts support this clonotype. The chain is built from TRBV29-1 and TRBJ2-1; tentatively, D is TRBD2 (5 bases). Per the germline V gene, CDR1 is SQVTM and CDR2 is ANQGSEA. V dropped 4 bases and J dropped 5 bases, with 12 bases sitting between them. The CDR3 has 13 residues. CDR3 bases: TGCAGCGTTGTCAGCCTAGCCGACAATGAGCAGTTCTTC. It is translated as CSVVSLADNEQFF.

The CDR3 DNA follows: TGTGCCAGCAGCCCCTCCCGGACGGCGGGAGAGCAGTACTTC. Translated: CASSPSRTAGEQYF. This chain uses TRBV6-1 with TRBJ2-7; possibly TRBD2 for D (6 bases). Trimming removed 6 bases at V and 7 bases at J, with 19 bases between. The germline CDR1 and CDR2 sequences are MNHNS and SASEGT. The CDR3 covers 14 residues.

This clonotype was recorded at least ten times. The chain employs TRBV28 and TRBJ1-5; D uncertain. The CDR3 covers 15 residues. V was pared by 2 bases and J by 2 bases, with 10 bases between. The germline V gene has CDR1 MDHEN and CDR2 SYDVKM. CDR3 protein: CASSLGRTRNQPQHF. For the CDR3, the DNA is TGTGCCAGCAGTTTAGGCAGGACTCGCAATCAGCCCCAGCATTTT.

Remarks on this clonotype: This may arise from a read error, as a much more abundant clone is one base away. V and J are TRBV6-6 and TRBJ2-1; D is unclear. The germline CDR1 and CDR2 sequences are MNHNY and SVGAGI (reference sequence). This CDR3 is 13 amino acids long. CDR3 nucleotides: TGTGCCAGCAATTACTCAGCATACAATGAGCAGTTCTTC. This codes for CASNYSAYNEQFF.

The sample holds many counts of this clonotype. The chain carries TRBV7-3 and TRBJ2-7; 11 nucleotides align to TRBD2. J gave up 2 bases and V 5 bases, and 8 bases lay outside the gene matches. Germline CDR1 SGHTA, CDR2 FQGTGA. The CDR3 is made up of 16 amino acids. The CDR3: CASSKSGTSGTYEQYF. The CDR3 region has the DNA TGTGCCAGCAGCAAGTCCGGGACTAGCGGTACCTACGAGCAGTACTTC.

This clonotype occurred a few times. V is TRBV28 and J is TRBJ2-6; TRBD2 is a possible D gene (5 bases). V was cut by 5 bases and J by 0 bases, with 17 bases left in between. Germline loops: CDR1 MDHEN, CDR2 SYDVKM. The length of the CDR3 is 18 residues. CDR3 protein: CASSPRGSFPSGANVLTF. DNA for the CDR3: TGTGCCAGCAGTCCAAGAGGGTCATTTCCCTCTGGGGCCAACGTCCTGACTTTC.

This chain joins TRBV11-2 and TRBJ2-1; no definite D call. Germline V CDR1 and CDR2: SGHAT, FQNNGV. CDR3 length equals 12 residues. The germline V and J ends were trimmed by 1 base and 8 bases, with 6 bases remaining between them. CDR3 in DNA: TGTGCCAGCAGCTTAGTTACGGATGAGCAGTTCTTC. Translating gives CASSLVTDEQFF.

CDR3 region: CASSLWPGQGYEQYF. The CDR3 coding sequence is TGTGCCAGCAGTTTATGGCCAGGACAGGGCTACGAGCAGTACTTC. V usage is TRBV27 and J usage is TRBJ2-7; 8 nucleotides line up with TRBD1. Trimming cost V 1 base and J 3 bases; bases outside gene matches: 5. Germline-derived CDR1 and CDR2 are MNHEY and SMNVEV (reference sequence). This CDR3 comprises 15 residues.

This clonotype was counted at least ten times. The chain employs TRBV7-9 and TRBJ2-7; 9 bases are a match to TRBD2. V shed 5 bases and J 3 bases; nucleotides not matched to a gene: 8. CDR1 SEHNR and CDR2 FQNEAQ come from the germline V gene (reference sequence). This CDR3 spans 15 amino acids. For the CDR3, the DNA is TGTGCCAGCAGCCTGCGGACTAGCGCCCACTACGAGCAGTACTTC. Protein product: CASSLRTSAHYEQYF.

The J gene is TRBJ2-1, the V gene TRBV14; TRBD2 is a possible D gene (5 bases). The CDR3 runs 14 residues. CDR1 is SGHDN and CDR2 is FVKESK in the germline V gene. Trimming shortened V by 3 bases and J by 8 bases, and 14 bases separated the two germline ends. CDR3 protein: CASSHGALAHEQFF. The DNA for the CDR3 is TGTGCCAGCAGCCATGGAGCCCTAGCCCATGAGCAGTTCTTC.

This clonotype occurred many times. The CDR3 reads CASSPRDRAGYTF. Written as DNA, the CDR3 is TGTGCCAGCTCACCCCGGGACAGGGCTGGCTACACCTTC. V is TRBV18 and J is TRBJ1-2; TRBD1 agrees at 9 bases. Germline loops: CDR1 KGHSH, CDR2 LQKENI. This CDR3 has 13 residues. The V and J ends lost 3 bases and 7 bases, in that order; junction bases with no gene match: 3.

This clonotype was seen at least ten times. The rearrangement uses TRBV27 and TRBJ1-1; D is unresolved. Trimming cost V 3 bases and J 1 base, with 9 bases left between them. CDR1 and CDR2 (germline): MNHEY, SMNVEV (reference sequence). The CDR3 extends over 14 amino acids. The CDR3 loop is CASSFRPKNTEAFF. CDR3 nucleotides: TGTGCCAGCAGTTTTCGTCCTAAGAACACTGAAGCTTTCTTT.

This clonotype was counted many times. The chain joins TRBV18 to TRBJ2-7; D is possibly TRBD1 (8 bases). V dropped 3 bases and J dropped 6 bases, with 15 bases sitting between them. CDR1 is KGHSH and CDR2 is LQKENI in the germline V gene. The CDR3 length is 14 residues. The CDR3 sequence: CASSPMDREGEQYF. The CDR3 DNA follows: TGTGCCAGCTCACCTATGGACAGGGAGGGCGAGCAGTACTTC.

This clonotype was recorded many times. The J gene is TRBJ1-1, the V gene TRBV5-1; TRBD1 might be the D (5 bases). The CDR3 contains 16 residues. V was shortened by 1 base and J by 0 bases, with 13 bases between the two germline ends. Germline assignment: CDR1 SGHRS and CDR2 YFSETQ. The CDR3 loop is CASSLYQGPMNTEAFF. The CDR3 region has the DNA TGCGCCAGCAGCTTGTACCAGGGTCCCATGAACACTGAAGCTTTCTTT.

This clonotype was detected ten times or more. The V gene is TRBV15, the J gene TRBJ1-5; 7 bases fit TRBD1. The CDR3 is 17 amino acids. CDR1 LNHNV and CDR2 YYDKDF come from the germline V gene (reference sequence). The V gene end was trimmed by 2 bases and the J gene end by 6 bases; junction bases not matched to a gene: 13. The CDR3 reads CATSRSAGTAGGQPQHF. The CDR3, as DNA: TGTGCCACCAGCAGATCCGCCGGGACAGCTGGGGGTCAGCCCCAGCATTTT.

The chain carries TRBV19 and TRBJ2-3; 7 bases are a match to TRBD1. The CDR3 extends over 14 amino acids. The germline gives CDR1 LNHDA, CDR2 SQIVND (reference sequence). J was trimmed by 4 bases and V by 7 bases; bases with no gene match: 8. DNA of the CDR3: TGTGCCAGTAACCCCGACAGGGCTTCAGATACGCAGTATTTT. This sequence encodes CASNPDRASDTQYF.

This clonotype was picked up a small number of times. In DNA form, the CDR3 reads TGTGCCAGCAGCTTAAATGAGGCGACAGGGCAGTACTTC. Translation: CASSLNEATGQYF. The V and J genes are TRBV7-3 and TRBJ2-7; perhaps TRBD1 as D (6 bases). The V and J ends lost 1 base and 9 bases respectively, with 13 bases between them. The CDR3 loop spans 13 amino acids. Germline V gives CDR1 SGHTA, CDR2 FQGTGA.

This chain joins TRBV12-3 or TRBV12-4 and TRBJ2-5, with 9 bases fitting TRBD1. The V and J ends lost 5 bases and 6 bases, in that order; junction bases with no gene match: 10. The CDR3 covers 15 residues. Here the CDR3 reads CASSPSGTGLKTQYF. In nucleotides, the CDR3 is TGTGCCAGCAGTCCCTCCGGGACAGGGTTGAAGACCCAGTACTTC.

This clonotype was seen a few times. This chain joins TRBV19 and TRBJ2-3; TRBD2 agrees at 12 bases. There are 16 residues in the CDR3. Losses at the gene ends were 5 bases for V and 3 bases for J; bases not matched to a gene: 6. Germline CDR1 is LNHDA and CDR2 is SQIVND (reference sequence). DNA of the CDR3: TGTGCCAGTAGTTTACTAGCGGGAGGTGGAACAGATACGCAGTATTTT. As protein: CASSLLAGGGTDTQYF. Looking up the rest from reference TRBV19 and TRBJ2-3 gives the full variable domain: DGGITQSPKYLFRKEGQNVTLSCEQNLNHDAMYWYRQDPGQGLRLIYYSQIVNDFQKGDIAEGYSVSREKKESFPLTVTSAQKNPTAFYLCASSLLAGGGTDTQYFGPGTRLTVL.

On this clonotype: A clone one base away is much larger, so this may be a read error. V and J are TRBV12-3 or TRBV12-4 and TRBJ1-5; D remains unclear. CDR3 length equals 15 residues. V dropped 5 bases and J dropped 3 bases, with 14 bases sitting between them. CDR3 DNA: TGTGCCAGCAGTGAGAGCCGGGAAGCCAATCAGCCCCAGCATTTT. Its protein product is CASSESREANQPQHF.

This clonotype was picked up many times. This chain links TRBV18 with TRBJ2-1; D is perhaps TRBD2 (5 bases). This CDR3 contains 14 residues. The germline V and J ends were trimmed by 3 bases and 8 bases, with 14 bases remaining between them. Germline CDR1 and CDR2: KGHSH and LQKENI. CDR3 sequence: CASSPRGGSHEQFF. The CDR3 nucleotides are TGTGCCAGCTCACCCCGCGGAGGTAGCCATGAGCAGTTCTTC.

The CDR3 DNA follows: TGTGCCAGCAGCGCCGGCCACGGGATCGAGGATGAGCAGTTCTTC. It yields the protein CASSAGHGIEDEQFF. The V gene is TRBV9, the J gene TRBJ2-1, with a tentative D call TRBD2 (5 bases). CDR1 and CDR2 from the germline V gene are SGDLS and YYNGEE. Trimming cost V 3 bases and J 8 bases, with 18 bases left between them. This CDR3 spans 15 amino acids.

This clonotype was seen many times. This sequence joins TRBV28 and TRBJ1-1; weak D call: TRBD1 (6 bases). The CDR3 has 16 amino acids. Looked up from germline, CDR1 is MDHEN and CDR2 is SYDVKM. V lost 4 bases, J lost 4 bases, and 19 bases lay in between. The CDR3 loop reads CASSSYRATRVTEAFF. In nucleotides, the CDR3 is TGTGCCAGCAGTTCCTACAGGGCTACCCGTGTCACTGAAGCTTTCTTT.

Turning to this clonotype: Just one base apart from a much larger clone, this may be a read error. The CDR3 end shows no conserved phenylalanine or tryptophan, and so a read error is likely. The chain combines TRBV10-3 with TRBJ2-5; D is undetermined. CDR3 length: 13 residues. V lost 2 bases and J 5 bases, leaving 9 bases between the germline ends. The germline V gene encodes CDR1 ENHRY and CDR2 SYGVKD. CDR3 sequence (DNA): TGTGCCATCAGTGAGGGTGCCCGGGAGACCCAGTACCTC. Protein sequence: CAISEGARETQYL.

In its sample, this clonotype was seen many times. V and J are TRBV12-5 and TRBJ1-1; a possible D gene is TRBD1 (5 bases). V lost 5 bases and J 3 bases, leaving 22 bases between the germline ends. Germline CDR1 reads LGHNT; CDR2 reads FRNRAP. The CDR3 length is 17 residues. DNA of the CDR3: TGTGCTAGTGGTGCCGAACGGGAGTGGGGGAACGACACTGAAGCTTTCTTT. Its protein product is CASGAEREWGNDTEAFF.

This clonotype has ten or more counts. The CDR3 reads CASSYSGGRSRYEQYF. The CDR3, as DNA: TGTGCCAGCAGTTACTCAGGCGGGAGGTCCCGTTACGAGCAGTACTTC. The genes are TRBV6-5 and TRBJ2-7; 8 bases align to TRBD2. Germline V CDR1 and CDR2: MNHEY, SVGAGI. The ends lost 0 bases at V and 4 bases at J; junction bases unmatched: 8. This CDR3 spans 16 amino acids.

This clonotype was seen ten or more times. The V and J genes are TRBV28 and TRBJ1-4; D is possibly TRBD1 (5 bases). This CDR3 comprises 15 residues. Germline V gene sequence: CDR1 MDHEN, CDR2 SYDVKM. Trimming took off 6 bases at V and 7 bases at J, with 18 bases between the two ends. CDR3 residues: CASRPGRGFREKLFF. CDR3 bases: TGTGCCAGCAGACCGGGACGGGGATTCCGTGAAAAACTGTTTTTT.

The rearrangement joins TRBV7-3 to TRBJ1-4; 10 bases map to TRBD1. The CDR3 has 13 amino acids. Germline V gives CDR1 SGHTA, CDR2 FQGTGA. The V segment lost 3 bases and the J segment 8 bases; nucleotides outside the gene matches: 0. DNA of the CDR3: TGTGCCAGCAGCTTGGACAGGGGGGAAAAACTGTTTTTT. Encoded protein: CASSLDRGEKLFF. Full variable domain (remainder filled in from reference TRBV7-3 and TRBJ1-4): GAGVSQTPSNKVTEKGKYVELRCDPISGHTALYWYRQSLGQGPEFLIYFQGTGAADDSGLPNDRFFAVRPEGSVSTLKIQRTERGDSAVYLCASSLDRGEKLFFGSGTQLSVL.

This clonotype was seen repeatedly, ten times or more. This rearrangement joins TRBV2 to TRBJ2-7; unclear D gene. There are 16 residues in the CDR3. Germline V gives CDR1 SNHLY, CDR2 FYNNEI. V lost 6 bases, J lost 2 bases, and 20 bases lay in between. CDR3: CASRNPSRHGPYEQYF. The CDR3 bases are TGTGCCAGCAGGAACCCATCTAGGCACGGTCCCTACGAGCAGTACTTC.